The entry below describes one T cell receptor beta chain. Antigen: not known. Both 60 Vbeta primers and 13 Jbeta primers went into the PCR. Assay used: immunoSEQ multiplex PCR; TCRdb lists only in-frame clones, some missing. This repertoire shows more than 80,000 clones, about 85% found once; its top ten account for 3.7%. Germline assignment: CDR1 MNHNS and CDR2 SASEGT. This CDR3 region has 15 residues. V shed 2 bases and J shed 3 bases, with 14 bases lying between them. This specimen belongs to a study of cytomegalovirus exposure and HLA in healthy donors. General study points: Presence/absence analyses assumed roughly uniform sequencing depth across donors, which may not hold. The study found most TCR sequences rare, yet found some public TCRs in many donors. TCR beta sequences reportedly predicted most subjects' HLA-A and HLA-B alleles accurately.

This chain uses TRBV6-1 with TRBJ2-7, with D possibly being TRBD1 (6 bases). The TCR comes from a female donor in good health and CMV-seropositive. Sequencing used PBMCs. The CDR3 nucleotides read TGTGCCAGCAGTGAATCGACAGGTTCCATCTACGAGCAGTACTTC. Protein: CASSESTGSIYEQYF.